The 15 T cell receptor beta chains below were found in one sample sequenced in a study of blood T cell repertoires in COVID-19 (TCRdb year 2020). The library was produced with the immunoSEQ multiplex PCR assay. Held by TCRdb, this immuneACCESS table contains in-frame sequences only and omits some clones. Under half of the omission traces to an unresolved V gene where checked; the cause of the rest is unknown. The sample records around 200,000 clones, roughly 86% of which are singletons. 2.5% to 3% of the sample is held by the ten biggest clonotypes. Sequencing used peripheral blood. The receptors shown here come from a man aged 35-49 years with active or convalescent COVID-19.

The chain has TRBV29-1 and TRBJ2-3, with 7 bases that match TRBD2. The V segment lost 6 bases and the J segment 0 bases; nucleotides outside the gene matches: 9. In germline, CDR1 is SQVTM, CDR2 ANQGSEA. This CDR3 is built from 15 residues. CDR3 nucleotide sequence: TGCAGCGTACTCAAAGCGGGGAGTAGCACAGATACGCAGTATTTT. Translated: CSVLKAGSSTDTQYF.

The chain combines TRBV30 with TRBJ1-2; D ambiguous. The CDR3 consists of 10 residues. Germline V CDR1 and CDR2: GTSNPN, SVGIG (reference sequence). Trimming shortened V by 3 bases and J by 9 bases, and 8 bases separated the two germline ends. The CDR3 loop reads CAWRLLSYTF. CDR3 coding DNA: TGTGCCTGGAGACTTTTGAGCTACACCTTC.

The rearrangement links TRBV2 to TRBJ2-3, with D unclear. The CDR3 totals 10 residues. From germline, CDR1 is SNHLY and CDR2 FYNNEI. V lost 9 bases and J lost 2, with 3 bases in between. CDR3 region: CASNTDTQYF. The CDR3 coding sequence is TGTGCCAGTAACACAGATACGCAGTATTTT.

In DNA form, the CDR3 reads TGTGCCAGCAGGAGCGGACAGGGACGTGAAAAACTGTTTTTT. Its translation is CASRSGQGREKLFF. The V and J genes are TRBV2 and TRBJ1-4; 8 bases line up with TRBD1. This CDR3 region has 14 residues. CDR1 and CDR2 from the germline V gene are SNHLY and FYNNEI. V shed 6 bases and J 7 bases; nucleotides not matched to a gene: 7.

This clone has a handful of counts. The J gene is TRBJ1-5, the V gene TRBV6-6; TRBD1 matches 9 bases. Germline values: CDR1 MNHNY, CDR2 SVGAGI (reference sequence). This CDR3 has 16 amino acids. J was trimmed by 7 bases and V by 0 bases; bases with no gene match: 7. The CDR3 DNA reads as TGTGCCAGCAGTTACTCGCTGGGACAGGGCAGCCAGCCCCAGCATTTT. Encoded protein: CASSYSLGQGSQPQHF.

The chain links TRBV30 to TRBJ1-6; D is undetermined. CDR3 size: 12 residues. Trimming cost V 3 bases and J 5 bases, with 5 bases left between them. The germline V gene has CDR1 GTSNPN and CDR2 SVGIG (reference sequence). The CDR3 loop is CAWRLNNSPLHF. The CDR3 DNA reads TGTGCCTGGAGACTGAATAATTCACCCCTCCACTTT.

This chain uses TRBV30 with TRBJ1-1; D is uncertain. Per the germline V gene, CDR1 is GTSNPN and CDR2 is SVGIG (reference sequence). The CDR3 loop spans 16 amino acids. Trimming cost V 3 bases and J 5 bases, with 22 bases left between them. The CDR3 bases are TGTGCCTGGAGGGAGGGAGGTTTAGTAGTGGGGACTGAAGCTTTCTTT. Protein: CAWREGGLVVGTEAFF.

The chain employs TRBV7-2 and TRBJ2-1; 7 bases match TRBD2. This CDR3 is built from 13 residues. Germline CDR1 SGHTA, CDR2 FQGNSA. After removal of 2 bases from V and 8 bases from J, the junction contained 3 bases not matched to a gene. DNA for the CDR3: TGTGCCAGCAGCTTATGGGGGAGGGATGAGCAGTTCTTC. Translating it yields CASSLWGRDEQFF.

V is TRBV7-2 and J is TRBJ1-2; perhaps TRBD1 as D (5 bases). Germline V gene data show CDR1 as SGHTA and CDR2 as FQGNSA. This CDR3 spans 12 amino acids. Trimming left V 5 bases short and J 5 bases short, with 9 bases between. In DNA form, the CDR3 reads TGTGCCAGCAGCCCGGGGGTTTATGGCTACACCTTC. It encodes CASSPGVYGYTF.

The CDR3 protein is CASSSPTNPGQKTDTQYF. The CDR3 nucleotides are TGTGCCAGCAGCTCGCCAACTAACCCGGGACAGAAGACAGATACGCAGTATTTT. This chain joins TRBV5-4 and TRBJ2-3; TRBD1 aligns across 7 bases. V lost 3 bases to trimming and J lost 3 bases; unmatched junction nucleotides: 16. The CDR3 runs to 18 residues. Germline V gene sequence: CDR1 SGHNT, CDR2 YYREEE (reference sequence).

The genes are TRBV3-1 (or the pseudogene TRBV3-2) and TRBJ1-2; TRBD1 is a possible D gene (5 bases). Trimming took 3 bases from V and 8 from J, leaving 16 bases between them. The germline V gene encodes CDR1 LGHDT and CDR2 YNNKEL (reference sequence). CDR3 size: 14 residues. CDR3: CASSQGLGDPGYTF. CDR3 bases: TGTGCCAGCAGCCAGGGATTAGGGGATCCAGGCTACACCTTC.

This clone appeared a few times. This chain joins TRBV6-1 and TRBJ2-2; D call uncertain. This CDR3 is 16 amino acids long. Germline CDR1 reads MNHNS; CDR2 reads SASEGT. V lost 2 bases and J 5 bases, leaving 15 bases between the germline ends. As DNA, the CDR3 is TGTGCCAGCAGTGAAATGGGCCAGGTGATGACCGGGGAGCTGTTTTTT. Translation: CASSEMGQVMTGELFF.

The CDR3 DNA is TGTGCCAGCAGCCCTACAGCTACCTACGAGCAGTACTTC. Its translation: CASSPTATYEQYF. The chain carries TRBV5-6 and TRBJ2-7; D is uncertain. The V gene's germline CDR1 is SGHDT and CDR2 YYEEEE. Trimming stripped 4 bases from V and 2 bases from J, with 10 bases between. This CDR3 is 13 amino acids long.

V gene TRBV11-3 combines with J gene TRBJ2-2; D remains ambiguous. The CDR3 covers 17 residues. Trimming stripped 1 base from V and 0 bases from J, with 12 bases between. Germline V CDR1 and CDR2: SGHNT, YENEEA. CDR3 nucleotide sequence: TGTGCCAGCAGCTTAGCGGTGCTACGATCGAACACCGGGGAGCTGTTTTTT. Protein product: CASSLAVLRSNTGELFF.

This rearrangement joins TRBV4-1 to TRBJ1-5; D perhaps matches TRBD1 (6 bases). Looked up from germline, CDR1 is MGHRA and CDR2 is YSYEKL. The CDR3 runs to 15 residues. The V and J ends lost 1 base and 5 bases respectively, with 12 bases between them. CDR3 sequence: CASSQVVTGDQPQHF. CDR3 DNA sequence: TGCGCCAGCAGCCAAGTGGTGACAGGCGATCAGCCCCAGCATTTT.